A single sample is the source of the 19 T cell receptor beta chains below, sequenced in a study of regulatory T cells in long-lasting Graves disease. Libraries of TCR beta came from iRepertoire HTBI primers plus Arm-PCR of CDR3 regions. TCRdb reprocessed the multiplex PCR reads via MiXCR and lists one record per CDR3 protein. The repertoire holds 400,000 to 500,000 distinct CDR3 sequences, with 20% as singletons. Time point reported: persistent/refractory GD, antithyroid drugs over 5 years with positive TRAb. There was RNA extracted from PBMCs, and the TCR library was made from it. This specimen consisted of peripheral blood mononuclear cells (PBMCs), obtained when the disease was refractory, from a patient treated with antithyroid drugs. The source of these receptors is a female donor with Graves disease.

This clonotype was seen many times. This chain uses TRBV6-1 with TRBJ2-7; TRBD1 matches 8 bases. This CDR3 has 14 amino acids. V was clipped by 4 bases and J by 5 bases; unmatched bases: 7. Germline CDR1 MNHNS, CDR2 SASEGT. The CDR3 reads CASSVTRGRHEQYF. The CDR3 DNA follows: TGTGCCAGCAGTGTAACCAGGGGGCGGCACGAGCAGTACTTC.

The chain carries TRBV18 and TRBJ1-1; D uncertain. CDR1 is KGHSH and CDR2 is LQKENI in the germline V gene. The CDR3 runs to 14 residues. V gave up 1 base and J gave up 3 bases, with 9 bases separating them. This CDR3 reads CASSPRWADTEAFF. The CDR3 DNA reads TGTGCCAGCTCACCACGGTGGGCGGACACTGAAGCTTTCTTT.

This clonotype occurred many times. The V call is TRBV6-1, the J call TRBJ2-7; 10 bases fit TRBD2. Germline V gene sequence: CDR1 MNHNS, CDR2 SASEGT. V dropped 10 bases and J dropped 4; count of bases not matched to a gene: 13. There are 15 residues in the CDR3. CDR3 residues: CATTLTSGFTYEQYF. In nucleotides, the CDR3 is TGTGCCACGACGCTGACTAGCGGGTTTACTTACGAGCAGTACTTC.

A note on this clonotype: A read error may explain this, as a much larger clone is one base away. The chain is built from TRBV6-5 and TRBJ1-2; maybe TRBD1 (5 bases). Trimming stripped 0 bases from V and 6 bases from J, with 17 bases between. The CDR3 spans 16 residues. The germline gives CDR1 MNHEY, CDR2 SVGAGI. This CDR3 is CASSYSKRGVGDGYTF. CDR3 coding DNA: TGTGCCAGCAGTTACTCGAAACGGGGCGTCGGCGATGGCTACACCTTC.

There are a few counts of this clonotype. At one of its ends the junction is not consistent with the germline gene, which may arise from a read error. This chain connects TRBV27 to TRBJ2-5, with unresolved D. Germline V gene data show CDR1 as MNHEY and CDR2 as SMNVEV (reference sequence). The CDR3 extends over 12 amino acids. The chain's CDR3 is CASSPQQGTQYF. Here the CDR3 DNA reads TGTGCCAGCAGCCCACAACAAGGGACCCAGTACTTC.

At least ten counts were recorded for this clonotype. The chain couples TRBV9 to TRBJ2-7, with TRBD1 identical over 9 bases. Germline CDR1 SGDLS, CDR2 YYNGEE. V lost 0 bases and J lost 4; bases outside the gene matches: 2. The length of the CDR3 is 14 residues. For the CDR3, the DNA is TGTGCCAGCAGCGTAGCGACAGGGGGATACGAGCAGTACTTC. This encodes CASSVATGGYEQYF.

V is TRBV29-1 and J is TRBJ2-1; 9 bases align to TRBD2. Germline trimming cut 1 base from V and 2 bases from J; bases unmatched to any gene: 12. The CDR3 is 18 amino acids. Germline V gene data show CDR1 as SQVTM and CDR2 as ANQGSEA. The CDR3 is CSVEGGALAGNPYNEQFF. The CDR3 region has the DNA TGCAGCGTTGAAGGGGGGGCCCTAGCGGGGAACCCCTACAATGAGCAGTTCTTC.

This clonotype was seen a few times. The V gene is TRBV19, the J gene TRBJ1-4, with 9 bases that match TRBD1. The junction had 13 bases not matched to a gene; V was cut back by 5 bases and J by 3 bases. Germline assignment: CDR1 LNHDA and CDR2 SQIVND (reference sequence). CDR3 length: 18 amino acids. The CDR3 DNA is TGTGCCAGTAGTTCCACCGGGACAGGGTGGTTAGCTAATGAAAAACTGTTTTTT. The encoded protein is CASSSTGTGWLANEKLFF.

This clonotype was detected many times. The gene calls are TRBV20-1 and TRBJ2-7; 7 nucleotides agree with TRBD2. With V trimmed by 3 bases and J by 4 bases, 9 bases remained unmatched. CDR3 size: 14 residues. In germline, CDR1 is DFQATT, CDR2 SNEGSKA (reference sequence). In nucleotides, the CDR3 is TGCAGTGCTAGTAGGGCGGGAGATCGATACGAGCAGTACTTC. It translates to CSASRAGDRYEQYF.

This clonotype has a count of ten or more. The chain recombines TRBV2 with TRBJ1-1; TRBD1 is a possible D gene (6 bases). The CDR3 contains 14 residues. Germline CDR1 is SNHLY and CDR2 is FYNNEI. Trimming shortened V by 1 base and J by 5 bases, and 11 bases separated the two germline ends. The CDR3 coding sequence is TGTGCCAGCAGTGAAGAGGGGGGCGGGACTGAAGCTTTCTTT. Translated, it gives CASSEEGGGTEAFF.

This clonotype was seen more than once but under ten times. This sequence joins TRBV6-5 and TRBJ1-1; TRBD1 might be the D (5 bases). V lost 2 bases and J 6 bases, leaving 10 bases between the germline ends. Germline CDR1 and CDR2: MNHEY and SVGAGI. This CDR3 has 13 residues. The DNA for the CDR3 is TGTGCCAGCAGTTACACGACAGCCCCTGAAGCTTTCTTT. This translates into CASSYTTAPEAFF.

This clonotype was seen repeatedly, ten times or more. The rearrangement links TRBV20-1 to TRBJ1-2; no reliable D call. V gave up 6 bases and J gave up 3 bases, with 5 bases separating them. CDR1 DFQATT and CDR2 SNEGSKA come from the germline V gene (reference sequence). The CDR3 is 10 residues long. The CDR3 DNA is TGCAGTGCAAACTACTATGGCTACACCTTC. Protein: CSANYYGYTF.

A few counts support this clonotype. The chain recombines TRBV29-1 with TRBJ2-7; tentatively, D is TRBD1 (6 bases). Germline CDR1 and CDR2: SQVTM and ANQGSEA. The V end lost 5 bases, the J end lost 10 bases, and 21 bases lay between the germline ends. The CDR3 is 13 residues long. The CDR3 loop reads CSVSSGGSGSQYF. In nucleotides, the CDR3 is TGCAGCGTTAGTTCTGGGGGCTCGGGGTCTCAGTACTTC.

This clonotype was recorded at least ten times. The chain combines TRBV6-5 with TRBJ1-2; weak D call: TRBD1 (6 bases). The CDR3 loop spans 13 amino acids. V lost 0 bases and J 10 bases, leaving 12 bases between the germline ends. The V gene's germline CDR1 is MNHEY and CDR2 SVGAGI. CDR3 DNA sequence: TGTGCCAGCAGTTACTCCTGGGACAATCCCTACACCTTC. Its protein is CASSYSWDNPYTF.

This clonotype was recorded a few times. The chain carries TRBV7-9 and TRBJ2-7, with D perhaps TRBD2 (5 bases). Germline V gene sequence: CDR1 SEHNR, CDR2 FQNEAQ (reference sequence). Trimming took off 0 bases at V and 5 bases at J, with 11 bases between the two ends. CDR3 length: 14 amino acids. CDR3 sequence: CASSLARAGDEQYF. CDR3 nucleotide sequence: TGTGCCAGCAGCTTAGCGAGGGCAGGTGACGAGCAGTACTTC.

The CDR3 sequence is CSGRGVETQYF. CDR3 bases: TGCAGCGGTAGGGGGGTGGAGACCCAGTACTTC. The genes are TRBV29-1 and TRBJ2-5; either TRBD1 or TRBD2 may fit D (6 bases each). CDR1 is SQVTM and CDR2 is ANQGSEA in the germline V gene. The CDR3 length is 11 residues. Trimming left V 7 bases short and J 5 bases short, with 11 bases between.

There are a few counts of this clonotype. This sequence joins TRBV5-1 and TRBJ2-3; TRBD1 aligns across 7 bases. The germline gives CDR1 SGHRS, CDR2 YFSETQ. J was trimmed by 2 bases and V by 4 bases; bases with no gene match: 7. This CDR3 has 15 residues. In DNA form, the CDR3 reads TGCGCCAGCAGCCACTCGGGACAGCCCACAGATACGCAGTATTTT. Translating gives CASSHSGQPTDTQYF.

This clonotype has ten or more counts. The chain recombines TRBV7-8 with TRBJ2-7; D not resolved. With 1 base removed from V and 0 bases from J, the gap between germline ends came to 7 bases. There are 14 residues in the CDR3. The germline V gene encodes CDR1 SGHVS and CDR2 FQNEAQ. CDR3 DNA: TGTGCCAGCAGCTTAGAGAGGTTCTCCTACGAGCAGTACTTC. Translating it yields CASSLERFSYEQYF.

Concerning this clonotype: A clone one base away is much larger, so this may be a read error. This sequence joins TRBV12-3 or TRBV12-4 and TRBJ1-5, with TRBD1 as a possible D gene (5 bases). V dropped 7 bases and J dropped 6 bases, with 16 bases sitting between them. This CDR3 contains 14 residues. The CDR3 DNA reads TGTGCCAGCACCCCTCGGGGTGGGGCTCAGCCCCAGCATTTT. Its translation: CASTPRGGAQPQHF.